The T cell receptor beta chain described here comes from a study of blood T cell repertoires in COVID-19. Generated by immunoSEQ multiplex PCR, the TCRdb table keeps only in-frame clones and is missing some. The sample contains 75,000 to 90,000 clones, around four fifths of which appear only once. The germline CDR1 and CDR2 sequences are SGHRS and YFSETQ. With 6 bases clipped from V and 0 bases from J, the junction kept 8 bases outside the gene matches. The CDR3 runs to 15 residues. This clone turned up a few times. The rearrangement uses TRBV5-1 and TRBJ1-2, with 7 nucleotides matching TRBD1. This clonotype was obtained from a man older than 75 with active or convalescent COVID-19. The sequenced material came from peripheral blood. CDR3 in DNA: TGCGCCAGCAAAGGAGGGGACAGATCTAACTATGGCTACACCTTC. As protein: CASKGGDRSNYGYTF.